These T cell receptor beta chains were read from a single sample in a study of vaccination and CD4 T cells after COVID-19. TCRdb called the PCR reads again in MiXCR, with one record for every CDR3 protein. The sample has roughly 22,000 distinct CDR3 sequences; about 56% are singletons. These receptors are not linked to any known antigen. The sequencing sample was made of CD4+ T cells from blood, cultured in vitro. These receptors were collected from a human donor who had recovered from COVID-19. CDR3s include the opening cysteine and the closing phenylalanine or tryptophan. Fields, in order: CDR3 protein, CDR3 DNA, J gene, D gene, clone size, V gene. D genes are given only for firm matches. Clone size is given for some rows only: seen once, a few or many times, or a class if the clone is expanded.

CDR3 protein: CSASANQPQHF
CDR3 DNA: TGCAGTGCTAGTGCAAATCAGCCCCAGCATTTT
J gene: TRBJ1-5
D gene: -
clone size: -
V gene: TRBV20-1

CDR3 protein: CSASAEGGLMNTQYF
CDR3 DNA: TGCAGTGCTAGTGCGGAGGGAGGGCTTATGAATACGCAGTATTTT
J gene: TRBJ2-3
D gene: TRBD2
clone size: -
V gene: TRBV20-1

CDR3 protein: CASSSAGGGTYEQYF
CDR3 DNA: TGTGCTAGCAGTTCAGCGGGAGGGGGAACCTACGAGCAGTACTTC
J gene: TRBJ2-7
D gene: TRBD2
clone size: -
V gene: TRBV6-2/TRBV6-3

CDR3 protein: CASSEKQGAWTEAFF
CDR3 DNA: TGTGCCAGCAGTGAAAAACAGGGGGCATGGACTGAAGCTTTCTTT
J gene: TRBJ1-1
D gene: TRBD1
clone size: -
V gene: TRBV6-1

CDR3 protein: CASSAHADRVGNIQYF
CDR3 DNA: TGTGCCAGCAGTGCCCACGCAGACAGAGTGGGAAACATTCAGTACTTC
J gene: TRBJ2-4
D gene: -
clone size: -
V gene: TRBV6-1

CDR3 protein: CAISNRDNQPQHF
CDR3 DNA: TGTGCCATCAGCAATAGGGACAATCAGCCCCAGCATTTT
J gene: TRBJ1-5
D gene: -
clone size: few
V gene: TRBV10-3

CDR3 protein: CSARDQGTSFVGANVLTF
CDR3 DNA: TGCAGTGCTAGAGATCAGGGGACTAGCTTCGTTGGGGCCAACGTCCTGACTTTC
J gene: TRBJ2-6
D gene: TRBD2
clone size: -
V gene: TRBV20-1

CDR3 protein: CASRLTGTGDTQYF
CDR3 DNA: TGTGCCAGCAGGCTGACCGGGACAGGGGATACGCAGTATTTT
J gene: TRBJ2-3
D gene: TRBD1
clone size: -
V gene: TRBV7-2

CDR3 protein: CASSLEFSGQGLGTQYF
CDR3 DNA: TGTGCCAGCAGCTTAGAATTTTCGGGACAGGGGTTGGGGACCCAGTACTTC
J gene: TRBJ2-5
D gene: TRBD1
clone size: -
V gene: TRBV7-2

CDR3 protein: CSARTGLDQPQHF
CDR3 DNA: TGCAGTGCTAGGACAGGGCTCGATCAGCCCCAGCATTTT
J gene: TRBJ1-5
D gene: TRBD1
clone size: -
V gene: TRBV20-1

CDR3 protein: CASTIPGTPQETQYF
CDR3 DNA: TGTGCCAGCACCATCCCAGGGACACCTCAAGAGACCCAGTACTTC
J gene: TRBJ2-5
D gene: -
clone size: -
V gene: TRBV2

CDR3 protein: CASSPQHNEQFF
CDR3 DNA: TGTGCCAGCAGCCCCCAACACAATGAGCAGTTCTTC
J gene: TRBJ2-1
D gene: -
clone size: -
V gene: TRBV7-9

CDR3 protein: CASSESGLAYEQYF
CDR3 DNA: TGTGCCAGCAGTGAATCGGGACTAGCCTACGAGCAGTACTTC
J gene: TRBJ2-7
D gene: TRBD2
clone size: few
V gene: TRBV25-1

CDR3 protein: CASKRTGNYGYTF
CDR3 DNA: TGTGCCAGCAAGAGAACAGGGAACTATGGCTACACCTTC
J gene: TRBJ1-2
D gene: -
clone size: few
V gene: TRBV6-2/TRBV6-3

CDR3 protein: CSAPGTRNTEAFF
CDR3 DNA: TGCAGTGCTCCCGGGACCCGGAACACTGAAGCTTTCTTT
J gene: TRBJ1-1
D gene: -
clone size: -
V gene: TRBV20-1

CDR3 protein: CASRREPPSSPLHF
CDR3 DNA: TGTGCCAGCAGACGGGAACCGCCCAGTTCACCCCTCCACTTT
J gene: TRBJ1-6
D gene: -
clone size: -
V gene: TRBV2

CDR3 protein: CATSDGGTGGAEAFF
CDR3 DNA: TGTGCCACCAGTGATGGGGGGACAGGGGGCGCGGAGGCTTTCTTT
J gene: TRBJ1-1
D gene: TRBD1
clone size: -
V gene: TRBV24-1

CDR3 protein: CAISEGSSNQPQHF
CDR3 DNA: TGTGCCATCAGTGAGGGGAGTAGCAATCAGCCCCAGCATTTT
J gene: TRBJ1-5
D gene: -
clone size: -
V gene: TRBV10-3

CDR3 protein: CATSTFIGQGGTLYF
CDR3 DNA: TGTGCCACCAGTACATTTATAGGACAGGGGGGGACCCTATATTTT
J gene: TRBJ1-3
D gene: TRBD1
clone size: few
V gene: TRBV15

CDR3 protein: CSALPGVMNTEAFF
CDR3 DNA: TGCAGTGCTCTCCCGGGAGTCATGAACACTGAAGCTTTCTTT
J gene: TRBJ1-1
D gene: -
clone size: -
V gene: TRBV20-1

CDR3 protein: CASSSTDQPQHF
CDR3 DNA: TGTGCCAGCAGTTCGACAGATCAGCCCCAGCATTTT
J gene: TRBJ1-5
D gene: -
clone size: -
V gene: TRBV28

CDR3 protein: CASRGGTRQNSPLHF
CDR3 DNA: TGTGCCAGCAGGGGCGGGACACGGCAAAATTCACCCCTCCACTTT
J gene: TRBJ1-6
D gene: -
clone size: few
V gene: TRBV2

CDR3 protein: CASSLLGTGSPEAFF
CDR3 DNA: TGTGCCAGCAGTCTCTTAGGGACAGGGTCCCCTGAAGCTTTCTTT
J gene: TRBJ1-1
D gene: TRBD1
clone size: -
V gene: TRBV27

CDR3 protein: CASSQDPQGSGELFF
CDR3 DNA: TGCGCCAGCAGCCAAGACCCTCAGGGCTCCGGGGAGCTGTTTTTT
J gene: TRBJ2-2
D gene: -
clone size: once
V gene: TRBV4-3

CDR3 protein: CATSLAGRDQPQHF
CDR3 DNA: TGTGCCACCAGCCTCGCTGGTCGGGATCAGCCCCAGCATTTT
J gene: TRBJ1-5
D gene: -
clone size: -
V gene: TRBV24-1

CDR3 protein: CAISDPTTKGLGTEAFF
CDR3 DNA: TGTGCCATCAGTGACCCCACGACAAAGGGATTGGGCACTGAAGCTTTCTTT
J gene: TRBJ1-1
D gene: -
clone size: -
V gene: TRBV10-3

CDR3 protein: CSVDLGQGAFF
CDR3 DNA: TGCAGCGTTGATCTAGGACAGGGAGCTTTCTTT
J gene: TRBJ1-1
D gene: TRBD1
clone size: few
V gene: TRBV29-1

CDR3 protein: CASTRGDSYEQYF
CDR3 DNA: TGTGCCAGCACCCGAGGGGATTCCTACGAGCAGTACTTC
J gene: TRBJ2-7
D gene: -
clone size: -
V gene: TRBV6-2/TRBV6-3

CDR3 protein: CASSSPGPSTDTQYF
CDR3 DNA: TGTGCCAGCAGTTCCCCCGGGCCTAGCACAGATACGCAGTATTTT
J gene: TRBJ2-3
D gene: -
clone size: few
V gene: TRBV28

CDR3 protein: CSARGGNQPQHF
CDR3 DNA: TGCAGTGCTAGAGGGGGCAATCAGCCCCAGCATTTT
J gene: TRBJ1-5
D gene: -
clone size: few
V gene: TRBV20-1

CDR3 protein: CATSDLSGDYNEQFF
CDR3 DNA: TGTGCCACCAGTGATCTTAGCGGGGATTACAATGAGCAGTTCTTC
J gene: TRBJ2-1
D gene: TRBD2
clone size: -
V gene: TRBV24-1

CDR3 protein: CASNPGQGASPLHF
CDR3 DNA: TGTGCCAGCAATCCGGGACAGGGGGCTTCACCCCTCCACTTT
J gene: TRBJ1-6
D gene: TRBD1
clone size: few
V gene: TRBV2

CDR3 protein: CASSPTGQGRQPQHF
CDR3 DNA: TGTGCCAGCAGCCCCACAGGACAGGGACGCCAGCCCCAGCATTTT
J gene: TRBJ1-5
D gene: TRBD1
clone size: few
V gene: TRBV6-2/TRBV6-3

CDR3 protein: CASGLAVERSGEQYF
CDR3 DNA: TGTGCCAGCGGGCTAGCGGTGGAGAGATCGGGGGAGCAGTACTTC
J gene: TRBJ2-7
D gene: TRBD2
clone size: once
V gene: TRBV7-2

CDR3 protein: CASSSRGRGGSNTDTQYF
CDR3 DNA: TGTGCCAGCAGTTCCAGGGGCAGGGGGGGATCGAACACAGATACGCAGTATTTT
J gene: TRBJ2-3
D gene: -
clone size: -
V gene: TRBV12-3/TRBV12-4

CDR3 protein: CSASRTSEETQYF
CDR3 DNA: TGCAGTGCTTCAAGGACTAGCGAAGAGACCCAGTACTTC
J gene: TRBJ2-5
D gene: TRBD2
clone size: -
V gene: TRBV20-1

CDR3 protein: CASSPSFPEAFF
CDR3 DNA: TGTGCCAGCAGCCCGTCTTTTCCAGAAGCTTTCTTT
J gene: TRBJ1-1
D gene: -
clone size: -
V gene: TRBV7-9

CDR3 protein: CASSLAIDYEQYF
CDR3 DNA: TGTGCCAGCAGTCTAGCTATAGACTACGAGCAGTACTTC
J gene: TRBJ2-7
D gene: -
clone size: -
V gene: TRBV6-1

CDR3 protein: CASSEGWTGSYNEQFF
CDR3 DNA: TGCGCCAGCAGTGAGGGTTGGACAGGGTCCTACAATGAGCAGTTCTTC
J gene: TRBJ2-1
D gene: TRBD1
clone size: -
V gene: TRBV10-2